This T cell receptor beta chain stems from a study of kidney transplant recipient with SARS-CoV-2 infection. The trim removed 0 bases at V and 8 bases at J, leaving 11 bases unmatched. The germline CDR1 and CDR2 sequences are SGHNT and YENEEA. This CDR3 comprises 17 residues. Via MiXCR, TCRdb re-called the reads, giving one row per CDR3 protein. Here the sample spans 200,000 to 300,000 distinct CDR3 sequences, 29% being singletons. This clonotype was recorded many times. Here the sequenced sample was a blood sample, taken at baseline and between days 110 and 120 from a kidney transplant recipient. The J gene is TRBJ2-5, the V gene TRBV11-3, with 11 nucleotides matching TRBD2. This clonotype was obtained from a young adult male patient who had COVID-19 and was a kidney transplant recipient. The graft donor may have given rise to some T cells. The CDR3 protein is CASSLDPGTSGEGTQYF. The CDR3 DNA reads TGTGCCAGCAGCTTAGATCCCGGGACTAGCGGAGAGGGTACCCAGTACTTC.